Here is one T cell receptor (beta chain) with its context. Its target is not known. The data were obtained in a study of CD8 T cells in Susac syndrome. Sequencing of TCR beta drew on CD8+ and CD4+ T cells from blood. Matching for age and sex applied to the controls, who were healthy donors. The RNA input was about 0.45 to 1 ug, and it was reverse transcribed with random hexamers. Coverage of TCR beta CDR3 amplification by immunoSEQ multiplex PCR extended to 54 Vbeta and 13 Jbeta. TCRdb processed the immunoSEQ multiplex PCR reads anew with MiXCR; each CDR3 protein has one entry. Altogether approximately 150,000 distinct CDR3 sequences are present, 80% to 95% being singletons, with the ten largest covering just over 0.13%. Notes on the study in general: As acknowledged by the study, its TCR sequencing and HLA analysis included a relatively small number of individuals.

Trimming removed 2 bases at V and 8 bases at J, with 4 bases between. The length of the CDR3 is 12 residues. CDR1 and CDR2 from the germline V gene are MNHEY and SVGAGI. This chain joins TRBV6-5 and TRBJ1-6; D is unresolved. The specimen was CD4+ T cells from PBMCs. This TCR came from a human donor in good health. The CDR3 coding sequence is TGTGCCAGCAGTTACCCCGATTCACCCCTCCACTTT. This encodes CASSYPDSPLHF.